This is a list of T cell receptor beta chains from one sample in a study of T-cell reconstitution after alpha-beta-depleted transplantation in children. TCRdb itself ran the PCR reads through MiXCR, one entry per CDR3 protein. The sample consists of 800,000 to 1,000,000 distinct CDR3 sequences, about 26% of them appearing once. The source material was PBMCs, mostly from graft donor cells, sampled 360 days after TCRalphabeta/CD19-depleted stem cell transplant. Receptors originate from a boy younger than two who had a stem cell transplant for SCID, so the T cells may come from the graft donor. CDR3s include the opening cysteine and the closing phenylalanine or tryptophan. The order of the fields is V gene, J gene, CDR3 protein.

TRBV7-3	TRBJ1-5	CASSPSGDQPQHF
TRBV6-2/TRBV6-3	TRBJ1-5	CASSPNRAGNQPQHF
TRBV2	TRBJ2-2	CASDLGQGATGELFF
TRBV29-1	TRBJ2-7	CSAAWGLQGAGYEQYF
TRBV5-6	TRBJ2-1	CASSLEGVGFF
TRBV5-1	TRBJ1-2	CASSPLGPGNYGYTF
TRBV4-3	TRBJ2-1	CASSQVRGGAYNEQFF
TRBV19	TRBJ2-4	CASRDRGENIQYF
TRBV10-2	TRBJ2-4	CASSEPHRAPDIQYF
TRBV20-1	TRBJ1-5	CSAGGRNQPQHF
TRBV7-2	TRBJ2-1	CASSSYLGGDEQFF
TRBV11-2	TRBJ1-3	CASSLVRGASSGNTIYF
TRBV5-1	TRBJ2-3	CASSKEAGPDTQYF
TRBV5-1	TRBJ2-6	CASSPDRGQVWGANVLTF
TRBV20-1	TRBJ2-1	CSAGAGGRGNEQFF
TRBV5-6	TRBJ2-3	CASSLVLAGNTDTQYF
TRBV6-1	TRBJ2-3	CASSDSGGRLDTQYF
TRBV20-1	TRBJ2-7	CSASGGTSYEQYF
TRBV4-2	TRBJ2-3	CASSLKGGLTDTQYF
TRBV20-1	TRBJ1-5	CSARDWGGVDNQPQHF
TRBV9	TRBJ1-2	CASSVEGRASYGYTF
TRBV10-3	TRBJ1-1	CAISDGGRITEAFF
TRBV4-2	TRBJ2-1	CASSQDLSGGSNEQFF
TRBV4-1	TRBJ2-7	CASSARQGAVYEQYF
TRBV4-1	TRBJ2-7	CASSQDWGVAERYEQYF
TRBV7-4	TRBJ2-1	CASSYPRPKGGYNEQFF
TRBV7-3	TRBJ2-1	CASSPRGIFYPGDEQFF
TRBV6-5	TRBJ2-1	CASSRTSGEYNEQFF
TRBV7-9	TRBJ2-7	CASSSPGGQYDEQYF
TRBV12-3/TRBV12-4	TRBJ1-1	CASTRRRVTEAFF
TRBV6-1	TRBJ2-5	CASGRFRDRQETQYF
TRBV12-3/TRBV12-4	TRBJ2-3	CASSLRTLRTDTQYF
TRBV6-2/TRBV6-3	TRBJ2-1	CASSYQDYVPYNEQFF
TRBV5-1	TRBJ2-5	CASRDGTGDLETQYF
TRBV7-3	TRBJ1-5	CASSLTHDGNQPQHF
TRBV4-3	TRBJ1-1	CASSQVGDSGTEAFF
TRBV18	TRBJ1-5	CASSPVSQSNQPQHF
TRBV20-1	TRBJ2-1	CSARDRGASSYNEQFF
TRBV1	TRBJ2-6	CASRQEAVASNVLTF
TRBV10-3	TRBJ2-7	CAISASRGDSNYEQYF
TRBV12-3/TRBV12-4	TRBJ1-4	CASSRRDPMKNCFF
TRBV20-1	TRBJ2-1	CSARDEVGGSGEQFF
TRBV6-1	TRBJ1-4	CASSVSALEKLFF
TRBV7-9	TRBJ2-1	CASSQIGTDLNNEQFF
TRBV12-3/TRBV12-4	TRBJ2-7	CASSSGETYEQYF
TRBV6-5	TRBJ2-1	CASSYSRTGRDYNEQFF
TRBV7-2	TRBJ2-1	CASSSELAPGPPDEQFF
TRBV4-3	TRBJ2-2	CASSQDRGDTGELFF
TRBV5-1	TRBJ1-2	CASSLSQTGFNYGYTF
TRBV4-1	TRBJ2-2	CASSSRPGLASPGELFF
TRBV5-6	TRBJ2-2	CASSLGGIRAGELFF